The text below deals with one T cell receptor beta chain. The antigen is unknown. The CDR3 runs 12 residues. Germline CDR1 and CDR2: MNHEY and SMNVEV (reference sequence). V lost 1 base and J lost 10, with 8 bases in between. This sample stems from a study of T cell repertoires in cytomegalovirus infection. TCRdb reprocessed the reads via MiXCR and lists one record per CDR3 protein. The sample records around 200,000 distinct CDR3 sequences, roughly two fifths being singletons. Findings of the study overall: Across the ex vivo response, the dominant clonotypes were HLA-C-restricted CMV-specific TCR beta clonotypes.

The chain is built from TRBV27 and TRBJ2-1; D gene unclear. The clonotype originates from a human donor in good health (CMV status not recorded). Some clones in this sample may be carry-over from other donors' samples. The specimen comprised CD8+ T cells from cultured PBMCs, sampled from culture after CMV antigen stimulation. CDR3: CASSLWGKEQFF. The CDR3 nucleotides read TGTGCCAGCAGTTTATGGGGTAAGGAGCAGTTCTTC.